This T cell receptor beta chain was identified in a study of T cells after somatic rescue of genetic block (dated by TCRdb to about 2020). In terms of the full investigation: The study assessed how robust, over the long term, a T-cell system was when the system had developed through somatic rescue of a genetic block in T-cell development.

Comments on this clone: The clone's antigen remains unknown. No base quality information exists; no much larger clone differs at one position.

Library creation used the immunoSEQ multiplex PCR assay. In TCRdb, the immuneACCESS table is reduced to in-frame sequences with V and J assigned. These tables do not hold every clone; where another copy was compared, an unresolved V gene accounts for under half, and the others remain unexplained. This sample holds some 70,000 clones; approximately 91% were observed only once. The ten largest clones take up around 2.8% of the sample. The CDR3 contains 12 residues, cysteine and phenylalanine counted. Here the CDR3 DNA is all that survives: 36 bases in frame from base 1. V is shortened by 0 bases, J by 11 bases, and the region joining them spans 11 bases. CDR1 and CDR2, per the germline V gene (reference sequence), are SGHNT and YYREEE.

The sample taken for sequencing was peripheral blood mononuclear cells (PBMCs). The chain couples TRBV5-4 to TRBJ1-1, with TRBD1 as a weak D call on 6 bases. This clonotype originated in a man aged 30 to 39. This receptor carries the CDR3 CASSLAGGRAFF. The nucleotides are TGTGCCAGCAGCTTGGCCGGGGGCAGGGCTTTCTTT. Full variable domain (CDR3 extended with the reference TRBV5-4 and TRBJ1-1 proteins): ETGVTQSPTHLIKTRGQQVTLRCSSQSGHNTVSWYQQALGQGPQFIFQYYREEENGRGNFPPRFSGLQFPNYSSELNVNALELDDSALYLCASSLAGGRAFFGQGTRLTVV.